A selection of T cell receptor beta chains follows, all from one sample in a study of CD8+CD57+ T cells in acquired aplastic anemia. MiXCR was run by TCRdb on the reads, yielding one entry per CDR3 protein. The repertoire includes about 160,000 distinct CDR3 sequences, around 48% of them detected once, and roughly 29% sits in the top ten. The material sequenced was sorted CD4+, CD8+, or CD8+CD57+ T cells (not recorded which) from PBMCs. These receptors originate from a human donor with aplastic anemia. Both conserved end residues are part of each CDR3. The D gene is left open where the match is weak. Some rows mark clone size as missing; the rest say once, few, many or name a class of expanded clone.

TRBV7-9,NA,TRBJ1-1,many,CASSLIQPRVTEAFF,TGTGCCAGCAGCTTAATACAACCTCGGGTCACTGAAGCTTTCTTT
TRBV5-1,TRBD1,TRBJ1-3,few,CASSLGSDRAGNTIYF,TGCGCCAGCAGCTTGGGATCGGACAGGGCTGGAAACACCATATATTTT
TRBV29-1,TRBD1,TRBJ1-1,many,CSVAGQGAPEAFF,TGCAGCGTGGCGGGACAGGGGGCACCTGAAGCTTTCTTT
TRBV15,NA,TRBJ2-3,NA,CATSRPSVSYEQYF,TGTGCCACCAGCAGACCCTCGGTCTCCTACGAGCAGTATTTT
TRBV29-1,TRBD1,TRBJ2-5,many,CSVEDRRTGGETQYF,TGCAGCGTTGAAGATCGGAGGACAGGGGGCGAGACCCAGTACTTC
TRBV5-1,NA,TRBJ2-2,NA,CASSFNSQNTGELFF,TGCGCCAGCAGCTTCAATTCGCAGAACACCGGGGAGCTGTTTTTT
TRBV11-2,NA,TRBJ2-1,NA,CASSLTGVYNEQFF,TGTGCCAGCAGCCTTACGGGGGTTTACAATGAGCAGTTCTTC
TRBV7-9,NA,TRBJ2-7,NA,CASSWGVDEQYF,TGTGCCAGCAGCTGGGGGGTTGACGAGCAGTACTTC
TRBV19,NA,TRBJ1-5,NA,CASSAQGWYSNQPQHF,TGTGCCAGTAGTGCTCAGGGGTGGTATAGCAATCAGCCCCAGCATTTT
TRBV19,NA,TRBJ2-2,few,CASTRTENTGELFF,TGTGCCAGTACCCGGACAGAGAACACCGGGGAGCTGTTTTTT
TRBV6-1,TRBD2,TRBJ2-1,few,CASSVPPLAGANEQFF,TGTGCCAGCAGTGTCCCACCACTAGCGGGAGCGAATGAGCAGTTCTTC
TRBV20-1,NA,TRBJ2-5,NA,CSARRLRGHTETQYF,TGCAGTGCTAGAAGGTTGCGGGGGCACACAGAGACCCAGTACTTC